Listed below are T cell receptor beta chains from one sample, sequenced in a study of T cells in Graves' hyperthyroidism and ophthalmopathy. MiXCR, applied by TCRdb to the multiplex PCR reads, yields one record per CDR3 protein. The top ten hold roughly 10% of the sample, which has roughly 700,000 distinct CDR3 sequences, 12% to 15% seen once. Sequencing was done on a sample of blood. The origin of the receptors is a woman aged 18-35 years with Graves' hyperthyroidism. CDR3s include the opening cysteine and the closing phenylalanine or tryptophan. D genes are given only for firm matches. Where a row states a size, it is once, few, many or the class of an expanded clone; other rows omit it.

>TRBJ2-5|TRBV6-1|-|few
CASRAIQETQYF
TGTGCCAGCCGAGCTATACAAGAGACCCAGTACTTC
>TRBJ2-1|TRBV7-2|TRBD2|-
CAIKREGGEQFF
TGTGCCATTAAGCGGGAGGGGGGTGAGCAGTTCTTC
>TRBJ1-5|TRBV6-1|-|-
CASRPYESNQPQHF
TGTGCCAGCAGGCCATATGAGAGCAATCAGCCCCAGCATTTT
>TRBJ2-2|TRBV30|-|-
CAWSYQRLNTGELSF
TGTGCCTGGAGCTATCAGCGGTTGAACACCGGGGAGCTGTCTTTT
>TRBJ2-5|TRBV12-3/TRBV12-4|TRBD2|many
CASSPREGRETQYF
TGTGCCAGCAGCCCCCGGGAGGGGAGGGAGACCCAGTACTTC
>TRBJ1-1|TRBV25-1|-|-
CASSERAEAFF
TGTGCCAGCAGTGAAAGGGCTGAAGCTTTCTTT
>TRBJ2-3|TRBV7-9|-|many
CASSPSRVASTDTQYF
TGTGCCAGCAGCCCCTCTAGGGTAGCGAGCACAGATACGCAGTATTTT
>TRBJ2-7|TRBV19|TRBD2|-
CASRAGGLLEQYF
TGTGCCAGTAGAGCGGGGGGCCTCCTCGAGCAGTACTTC
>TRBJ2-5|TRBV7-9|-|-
CASSQRREVQETQYF
TGTGCCAGCAGCCAACGGAGGGAGGTCCAAGAGACCCAGTACTTC
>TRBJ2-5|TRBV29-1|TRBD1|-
CSGRSGTGQETQYF
TGCAGCGGAAGATCCGGGACAGGGCAAGAGACCCAGTACTTC
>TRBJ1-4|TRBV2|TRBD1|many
CASGTGTADNEKLFF
TGTGCCAGCGGGACGGGGACAGCTGATAATGAAAAACTGTTTTTT
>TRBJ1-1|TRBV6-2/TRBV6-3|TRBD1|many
CASRTGGGGTEAFF
TGTGCCAGCAGGACAGGGGGCGGAGGAACTGAAGCTTTCTTT
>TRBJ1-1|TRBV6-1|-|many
CASSLTGVAEAFF
TGTGCCAGCAGTCTAACAGGAGTCGCTGAAGCTTTCTTT
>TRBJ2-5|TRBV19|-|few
CASSIGSGTRGETQYF
TGTGCCAGTAGCATCGGTAGCGGGACCAGGGGGGAGACCCAGTACTTC
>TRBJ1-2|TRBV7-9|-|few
CASSYSGEIYGYTF
TGTGCCAGCAGCTATTCAGGGGAAATCTATGGCTACACCTTC
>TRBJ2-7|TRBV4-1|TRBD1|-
CASSQTGTGAYEQYF
TGCGCCAGCAGCCAAACCGGGACAGGGGCCTACGAGCAGTACTTC
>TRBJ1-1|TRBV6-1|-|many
CARVTEADEMNTEAFF
TGTGCCAGAGTGACAGAAGCGGACGAGATGAACACTGAAGCTTTCTTT
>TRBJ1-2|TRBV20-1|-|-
CSASGRTGYGYTF
TGCAGTGCTTCCGGCCGAACAGGGTATGGCTACACCTTC
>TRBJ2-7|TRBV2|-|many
CASRENSYEQYF
TGTGCCAGCAGGGAGAACTCCTACGAGCAGTACTTC
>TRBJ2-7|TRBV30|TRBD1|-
CAWSANRGPYEQYF
TGTGCCTGGAGTGCGAACAGGGGTCCCTACGAGCAGTACTTC
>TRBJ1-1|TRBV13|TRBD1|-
CASSPSGDRAWNTEAFF
TGTGCCAGCAGCCCAAGCGGGGACAGGGCGTGGAACACTGAAGCTTTCTTT
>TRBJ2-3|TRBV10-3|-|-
CAISRVYTTDTQYF
TGTGCCATCAGTCGGGTCTACACCACAGATACGCAGTATTTT
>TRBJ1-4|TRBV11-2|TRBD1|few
CASSSIRQGMEKLFF
TGTGCCAGCAGCTCTATACGACAGGGAATGGAAAAACTGTTTTTT
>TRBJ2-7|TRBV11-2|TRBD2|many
CASSLDWASGSYEQYF
TGTGCCAGCAGCTTAGATTGGGCTAGCGGGAGTTACGAGCAGTACTTC
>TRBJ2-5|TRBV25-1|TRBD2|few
CASSDILASGEETQYF
TGTGCCAGCAGTGATATCCTGGCTAGCGGTGAAGAGACCCAGTACTTC
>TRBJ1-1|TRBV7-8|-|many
CASSSTETINTEAFF
TGTGCCAGCAGCTCGACGGAAACCATAAACACTGAAGCTTTCTTT
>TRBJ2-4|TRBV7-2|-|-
CASSLGGGMGIQYF
TGTGCCAGCAGCCTGGGGGGCGGGATGGGCATTCAGTACTTC
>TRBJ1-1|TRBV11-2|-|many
CASSLAHQNTEAFF
TGTGCCAGCAGCTTAGCACATCAGAACACTGAAGCTTTCTTT
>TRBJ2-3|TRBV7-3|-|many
CASSLSVTDTQYF
TGTGCCAGCAGTTTATCGGTCACAGATACGCAGTATTTT
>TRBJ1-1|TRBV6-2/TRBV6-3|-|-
CASSSHEAFF
TGTGCCAGCAGTTCCCATGAAGCTTTCTTT
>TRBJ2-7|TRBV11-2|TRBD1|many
CASSLAGGYYEQYF
TGTGCCAGCAGCTTGGCAGGGGGCTACTACGAGCAGTACTTC
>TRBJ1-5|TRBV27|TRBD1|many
CASSLYGTGNSNQPQHF
TGTGCCAGCAGTTTATATGGGACAGGGAATAGCAATCAGCCCCAGCATTTT
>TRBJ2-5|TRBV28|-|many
CASSLRGVSQETQYF
TGTGCCAGCAGTTTAAGGGGGGTGTCCCAAGAGACCCAGTACTTC
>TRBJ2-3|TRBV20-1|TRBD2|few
CSASYFGGRELSTDTQYF
TGCAGTGCTAGTTATTTTGGCGGGAGGGAGCTTAGCACAGATACGCAGTATTTT
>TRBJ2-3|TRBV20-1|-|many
CSAKAVDGAQYF
TGCAGTGCTAAAGCGGTAGACGGGGCGCAGTATTTT
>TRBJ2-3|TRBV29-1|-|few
CSVGQHTDTQYF
TGCAGCGTCGGACAGCACACAGATACGCAGTATTTT
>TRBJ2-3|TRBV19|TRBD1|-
CASPTQGATDTQYF
TGTGCCAGTCCCACACAGGGGGCCACAGATACGCAGTATTTT
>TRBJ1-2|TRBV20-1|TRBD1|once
CSARSGTDGYTF
TGCAGTGCACGGTCCGGGACAGATGGCTACACCTTC
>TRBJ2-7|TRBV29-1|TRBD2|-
CSVAGGRAMYEQYF
TGCAGCGTTGCCGGGGGGAGGGCCATGTACGAGCAGTACTTC
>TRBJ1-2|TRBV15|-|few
CATSREKGIYYGYTF
TGTGCCACCAGCAGAGAAAAGGGAATATACTATGGCTACACCTTC
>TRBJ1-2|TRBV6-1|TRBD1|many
CASLGTGGVYGYTF
TGTGCCAGTTTGGGGACAGGGGGCGTATATGGCTACACCTTC
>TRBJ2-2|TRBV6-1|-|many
CASSDGASSGELFF
TGTGCCAGCAGTGATGGCGCCAGCAGCGGGGAGCTGTTTTTT
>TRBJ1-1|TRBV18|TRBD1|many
CASSRQGFMNTEAFF
TGTGCCAGCTCACGACAGGGATTCATGAACACTGAAGCTTTCTTT
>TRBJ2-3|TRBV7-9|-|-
CASSFPAGTDTQYF
TGTGCCAGCAGCTTCCCCGCGGGAACAGATACGCAGTATTTT
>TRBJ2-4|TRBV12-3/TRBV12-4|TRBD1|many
CASSRSSGGTGNIQYF
TGTGCCAGCAGTCGTTCATCAGGGGGTACAGGAAACATTCAGTACTTC
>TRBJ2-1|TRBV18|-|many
CASSPGAGEQFF
TGTGCCAGCTCACCGGGAGCCGGTGAGCAGTTCTTC
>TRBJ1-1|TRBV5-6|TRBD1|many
CASSLRRTGGNTEAFF
TGTGCCAGCAGCTTGAGGAGGACAGGAGGAAACACTGAAGCTTTCTTT
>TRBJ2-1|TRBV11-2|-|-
CASSLQGPDSLNEQFF
TGTGCCAGCAGCTTACAGGGACCAGACTCGTTAAATGAGCAGTTCTTC
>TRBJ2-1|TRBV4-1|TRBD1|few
CASSQAPRGQKRDNEQFF
TGCGCCAGCAGCCAAGCACCCCGGGGACAGAAGAGGGACAATGAGCAGTTCTTC
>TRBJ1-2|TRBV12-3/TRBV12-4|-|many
CASSLGQTPYGYTF
TGTGCCAGCAGTTTAGGGCAGACACCCTATGGCTACACCTTC
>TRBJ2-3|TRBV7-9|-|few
CASLGSTTDTQYF
TGTGCCAGCTTGGGTTCGACCACAGATACGCAGTATTTT
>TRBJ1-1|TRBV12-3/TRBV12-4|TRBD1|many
CASSLAQGGWNTEAFF
TGTGCCAGCAGTTTAGCCCAGGGGGGTTGGAACACTGAAGCTTTCTTT
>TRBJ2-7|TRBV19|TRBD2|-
CASTTGTSGTYEQYF
TGTGCCAGTACCACGGGGACTAGCGGGACCTACGAGCAGTACTTC
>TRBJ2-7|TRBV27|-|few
CASSLTQSGGLSYEQYF
TGTGCCAGCAGTTTAACCCAATCAGGGGGGTTATCCTACGAGCAGTACTTC
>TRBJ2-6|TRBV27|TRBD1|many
CASSSTGWVSGANVLTF
TGTGCCAGCAGCTCGACAGGGTGGGTCTCTGGGGCCAACGTCCTGACTTTC